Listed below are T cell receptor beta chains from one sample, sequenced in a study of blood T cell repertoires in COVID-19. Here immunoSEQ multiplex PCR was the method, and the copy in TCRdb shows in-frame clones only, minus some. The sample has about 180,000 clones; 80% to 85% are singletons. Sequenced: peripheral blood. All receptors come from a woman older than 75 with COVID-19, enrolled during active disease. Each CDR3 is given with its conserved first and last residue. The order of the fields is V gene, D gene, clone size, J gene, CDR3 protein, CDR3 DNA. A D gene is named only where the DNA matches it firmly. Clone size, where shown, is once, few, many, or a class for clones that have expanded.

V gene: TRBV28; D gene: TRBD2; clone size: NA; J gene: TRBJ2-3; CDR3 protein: CASETSGRADTQYF; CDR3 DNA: TGTGCCAGCGAAACTAGCGGGAGGGCCGATACGCAGTATTTT
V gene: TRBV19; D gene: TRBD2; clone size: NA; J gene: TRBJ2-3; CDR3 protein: CASSTSGGRADTQYF; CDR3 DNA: TGTGCCAGTAGTACCAGCGGGGGTAGGGCAGATACGCAGTATTTT
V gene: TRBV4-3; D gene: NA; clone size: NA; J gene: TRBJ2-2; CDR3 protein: CASSQGPIRGYRSTGELFF; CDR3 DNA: TGCGCCAGCAGCCAAGGTCCCATTCGGGGGTATCGGAGCACCGGGGAGCTGTTTTTT
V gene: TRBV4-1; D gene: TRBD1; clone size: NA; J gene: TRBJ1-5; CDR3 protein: CASSQEDRDNQPQHF; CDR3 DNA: TGCGCCAGCAGCCAGGAGGACAGGGACAATCAGCCCCAGCATTTT
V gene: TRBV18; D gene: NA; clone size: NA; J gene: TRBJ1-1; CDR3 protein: CASSPRQDNTEAFF; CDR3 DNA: TGTGCCAGCTCACCACGACAGGACAACACTGAAGCTTTCTTT
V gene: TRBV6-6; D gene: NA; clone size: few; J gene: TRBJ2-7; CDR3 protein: CASSPGHSGREQYF; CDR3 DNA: TGTGCCAGCAGCCCGGGACACAGTGGACGCGAGCAGTACTTC
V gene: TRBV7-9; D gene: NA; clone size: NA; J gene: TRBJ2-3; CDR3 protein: CASFPVGDTQYF; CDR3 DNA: TGTGCCAGCTTCCCGGTTGGAGATACGCAGTATTTT
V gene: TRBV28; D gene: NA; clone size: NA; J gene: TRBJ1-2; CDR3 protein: CASSVRHLSHGYTF; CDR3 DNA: TGTGCCAGCAGCGTCAGACACTTAAGCCATGGCTACACCTTC
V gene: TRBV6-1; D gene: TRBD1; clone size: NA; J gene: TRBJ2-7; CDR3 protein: CASSEASSGTGALYEQYF; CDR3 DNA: TGTGCCAGCAGTGAAGCGTCCAGTGGGACAGGGGCCCTTTACGAGCAGTACTTC
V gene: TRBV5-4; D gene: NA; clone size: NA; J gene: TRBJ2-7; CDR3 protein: CASSSPQGVGEQYF; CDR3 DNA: TGTGCCAGCAGCTCCCCTCAGGGTGTGGGGGAGCAGTACTTC
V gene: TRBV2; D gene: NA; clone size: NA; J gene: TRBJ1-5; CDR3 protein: CASSPNRVQPQHF; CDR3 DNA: TGTGCCAGCAGCCCGAACAGGGTTCAGCCCCAGCATTTT
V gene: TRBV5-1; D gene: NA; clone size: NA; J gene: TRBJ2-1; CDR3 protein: CASSSISAVSYNEQFF; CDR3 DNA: TGCGCCAGCAGCTCGATCTCAGCGGTCTCCTACAATGAGCAGTTCTTC
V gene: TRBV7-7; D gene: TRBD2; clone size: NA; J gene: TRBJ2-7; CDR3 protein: CASSRLAGGLGEQYF; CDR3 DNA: TGTGCTAGCAGCAGACTAGCGGGAGGGCTCGGAGAGCAGTACTTC
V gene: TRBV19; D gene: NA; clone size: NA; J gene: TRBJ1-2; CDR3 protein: CASKRGDGSLGYTF; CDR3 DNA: TGTGCCAGTAAACGGGGGGATGGGAGTCTGGGCTACACCTTC
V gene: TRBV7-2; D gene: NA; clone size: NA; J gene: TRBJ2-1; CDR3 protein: CASSLDGGYNEQFF; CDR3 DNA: TGTGCCAGCAGCTTGGACGGAGGGTACAATGAGCAGTTCTTC
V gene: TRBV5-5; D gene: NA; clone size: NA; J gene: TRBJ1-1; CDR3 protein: CASSSEWEAFF; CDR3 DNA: TGTGCCAGCAGCTCGGAGTGGGAAGCTTTCTTT
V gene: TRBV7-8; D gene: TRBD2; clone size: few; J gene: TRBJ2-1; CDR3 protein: CASSPSGSSYNEQFF; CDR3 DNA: TGTGCCAGCAGCCCTAGCGGGAGTTCCTACAATGAGCAGTTCTTC
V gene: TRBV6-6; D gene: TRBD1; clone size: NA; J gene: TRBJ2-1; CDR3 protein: CASSYSGKGAVYEQFF; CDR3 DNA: TGTGCCAGCAGTTACTCGGGGAAGGGGGCGGTTTATGAGCAGTTCTTC
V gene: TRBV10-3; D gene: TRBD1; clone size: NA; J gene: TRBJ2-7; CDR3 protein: CAISESIPGTGPYEQYF; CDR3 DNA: TGTGCCATCAGTGAGTCGATCCCCGGGACAGGGCCCTACGAGCAGTACTTC
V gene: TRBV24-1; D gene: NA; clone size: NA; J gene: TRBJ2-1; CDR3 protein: CATSDGGREQFF; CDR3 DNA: TGTGCCACCAGTGATGGAGGGAGGGAGCAGTTCTTC
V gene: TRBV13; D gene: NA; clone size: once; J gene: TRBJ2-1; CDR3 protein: CASSGRWDLPYNEQFF; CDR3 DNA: TGTGCCAGCAGCGGTCGATGGGACTTACCTTACAATGAGCAGTTCTTC
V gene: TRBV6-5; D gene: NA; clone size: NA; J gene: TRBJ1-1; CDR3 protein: CASTPRGDTEAFF; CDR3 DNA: TGTGCCAGCACCCCCAGGGGAGACACTGAAGCTTTCTTT
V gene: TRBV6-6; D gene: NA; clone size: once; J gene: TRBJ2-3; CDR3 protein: CASSYPGARTDTQYF; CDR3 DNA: TGTGCCAGCAGTTACCCGGGAGCGCGCACAGATACGCAGTATTTT
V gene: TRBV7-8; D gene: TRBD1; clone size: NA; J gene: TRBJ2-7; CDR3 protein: CASSFRQGWYEQYF; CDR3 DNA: TGTGCCAGCAGCTTCCGACAGGGGTGGTACGAGCAGTACTTC
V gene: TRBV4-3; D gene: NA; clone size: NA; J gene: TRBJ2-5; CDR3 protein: CASSQAPRERETQYF; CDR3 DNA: TGCGCCAGCAGCCAAGCTCCCAGGGAAAGAGAGACCCAGTACTTC
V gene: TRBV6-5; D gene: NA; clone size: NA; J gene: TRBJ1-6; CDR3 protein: CAVRSGTGPTLHF; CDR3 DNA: TGTGCCGTTCGATCCGGGACTGGCCCAACCCTCCACTTT
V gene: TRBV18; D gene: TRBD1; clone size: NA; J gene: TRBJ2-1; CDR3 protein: CASSSISGQGKDNEQFF; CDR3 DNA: TGTGCCAGCTCATCCATTTCCGGACAGGGAAAGGACAATGAGCAGTTCTTC
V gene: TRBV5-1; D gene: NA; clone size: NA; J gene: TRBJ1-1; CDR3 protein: CASSLAAGSGVYTEAFF; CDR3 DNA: TGCGCCAGCAGCTTGGCCGCGGGGAGCGGAGTGTACACTGAAGCTTTCTTT
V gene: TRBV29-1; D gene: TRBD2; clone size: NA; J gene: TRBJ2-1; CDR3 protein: CSTRTSSNEQFF; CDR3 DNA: TGCAGCACCCGGACTAGCTCAAATGAGCAGTTCTTC
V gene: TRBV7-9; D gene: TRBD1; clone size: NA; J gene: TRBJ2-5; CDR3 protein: CASSFRTGEETQYF; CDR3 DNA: TGTGCCAGCAGCTTCAGGACAGGGGAAGAGACCCAGTACTTC
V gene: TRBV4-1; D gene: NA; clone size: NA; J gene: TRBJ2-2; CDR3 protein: CASSQGGGWAGELFF; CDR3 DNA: TGCGCCAGCAGCCAAGGTGGAGGTTGGGCCGGGGAGCTGTTTTTT
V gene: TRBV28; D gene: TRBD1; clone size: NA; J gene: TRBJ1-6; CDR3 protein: CASSTYTGDNSPLHF; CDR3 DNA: TGTGCCAGCAGTACTTACACAGGGGATAATTCACCCCTCCACTTT
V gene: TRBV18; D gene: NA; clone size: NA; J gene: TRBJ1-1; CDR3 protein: CASSPGPGRNTEAFF; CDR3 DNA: TGTGCCAGCTCACCAGGACCCGGGAGGAACACTGAAGCTTTCTTT
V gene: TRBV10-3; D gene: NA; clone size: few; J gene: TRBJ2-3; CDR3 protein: CAISEGQSSTDTQYF; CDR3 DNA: TGTGCCATCAGTGAGGGGCAGTCTAGCACAGATACGCAGTATTTT
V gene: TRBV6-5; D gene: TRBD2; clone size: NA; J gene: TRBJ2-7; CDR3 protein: CASSPLAGPYEQYF; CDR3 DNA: TGTGCCAGCAGTCCTCTAGCGGGACCCTACGAGCAGTACTTC
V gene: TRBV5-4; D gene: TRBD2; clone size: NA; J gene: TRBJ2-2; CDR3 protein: CASSPGLAGVTGELFF; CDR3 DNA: TGTGCCAGCAGCCCGGGACTAGCGGGAGTTACCGGGGAGCTGTTTTTT